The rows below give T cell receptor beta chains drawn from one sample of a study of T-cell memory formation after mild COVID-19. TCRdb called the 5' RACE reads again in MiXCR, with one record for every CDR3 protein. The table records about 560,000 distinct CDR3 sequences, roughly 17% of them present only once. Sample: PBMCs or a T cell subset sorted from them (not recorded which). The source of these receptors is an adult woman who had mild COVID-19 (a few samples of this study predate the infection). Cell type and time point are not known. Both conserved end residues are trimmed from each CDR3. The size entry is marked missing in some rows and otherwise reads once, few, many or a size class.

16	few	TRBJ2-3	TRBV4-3	ASSQEAAGGPSTDTQY
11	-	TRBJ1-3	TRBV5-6	ASSRRAPGTAS
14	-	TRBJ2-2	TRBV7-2	ASSLGTLRQAGELF
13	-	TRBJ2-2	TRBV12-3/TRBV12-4	ASSSPDGLTGELF
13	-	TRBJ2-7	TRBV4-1	ASSQGPRNSYEQY
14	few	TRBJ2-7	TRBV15	ATSRDPSGRTYEQY
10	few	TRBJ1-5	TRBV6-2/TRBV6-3	ASSYVRASQH
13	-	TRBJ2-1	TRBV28	ASRAPADSYNEQF
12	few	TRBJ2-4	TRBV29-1	SVVRGQGKNIQY
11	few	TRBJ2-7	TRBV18	ASSSTDSYEQY
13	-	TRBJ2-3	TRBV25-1	ASSHGQGSTDTQY
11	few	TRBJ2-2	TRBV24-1	ATQPINTGELF
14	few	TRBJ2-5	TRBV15	ATSRVRRDSKETQY
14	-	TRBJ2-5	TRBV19	ASSPWGQGNQETQY
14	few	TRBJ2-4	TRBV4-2	ASSQEEEVAKNIQY
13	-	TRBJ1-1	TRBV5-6	ASSFHKVKNTEAF
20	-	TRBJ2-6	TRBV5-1	ASSLAGLTGGFSTSGANVLT
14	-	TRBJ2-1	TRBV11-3	ASSLRSSGVQDEQF
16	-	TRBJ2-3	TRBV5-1	ASSELDGTSGMTDTQY
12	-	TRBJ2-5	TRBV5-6	ASSQRASGETQY
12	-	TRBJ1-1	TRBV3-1	ASSQVAVNTEAF
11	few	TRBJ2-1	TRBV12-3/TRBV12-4	ASNPFGYNEQF
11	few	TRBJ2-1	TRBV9	ASSVGEYNEQF
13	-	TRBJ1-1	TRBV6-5	ASSSGTGMNTEAF
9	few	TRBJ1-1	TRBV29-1	SVVGTTEAF
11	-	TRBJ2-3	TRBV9	ASSALGSATQY
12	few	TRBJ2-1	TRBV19	ASSIKASGIEQF
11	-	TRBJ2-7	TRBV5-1	ASRVRQSYEQY
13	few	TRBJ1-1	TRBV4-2	ASSSQQGANTEAF
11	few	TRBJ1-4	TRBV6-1	ASRGQGGEKLF
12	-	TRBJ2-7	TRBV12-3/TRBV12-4	ASSLGQIAYEQY
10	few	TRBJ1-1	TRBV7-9	ASSPGPTEAF
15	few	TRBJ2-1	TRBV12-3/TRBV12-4	ASSSRQGRMLPAEQF
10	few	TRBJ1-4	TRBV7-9	ASSPLGEKLF
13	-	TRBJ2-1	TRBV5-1	ASTAQGGSYNEQF
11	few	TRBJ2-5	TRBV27	ASSPLSRETQY
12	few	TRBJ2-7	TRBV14	ASSVTSGAIEQY
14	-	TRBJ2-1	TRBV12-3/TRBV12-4	ASSLKRGSSYNEQF
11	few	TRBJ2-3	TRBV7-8	ASFRLPTDTQY
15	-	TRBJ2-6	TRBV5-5	ASKPRLAPAGANVLT
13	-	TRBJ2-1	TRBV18	ASSPRDIFFNEQF
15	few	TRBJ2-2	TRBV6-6	ASSYPRTETNTGELF
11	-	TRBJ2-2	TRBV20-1	SASEGRGGELF
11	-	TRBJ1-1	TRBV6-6	ASTGTVSQEAF
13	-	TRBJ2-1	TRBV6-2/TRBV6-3	ASSYLWGGHNEQF
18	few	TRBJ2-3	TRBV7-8	ASSYRGSRRGYTALDTQY
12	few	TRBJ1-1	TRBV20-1	SARDYRRMHEAF
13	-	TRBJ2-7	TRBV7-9	ASSFTGQPTYEQY
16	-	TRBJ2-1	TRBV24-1	ATSGLGEGGDPYNEQF
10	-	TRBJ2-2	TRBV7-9	ASSFATGELF
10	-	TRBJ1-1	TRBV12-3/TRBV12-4	ASSFPTTEAF
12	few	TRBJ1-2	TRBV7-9	ASSPSDRSYGYT
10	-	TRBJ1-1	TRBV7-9	ASSLREAEAF
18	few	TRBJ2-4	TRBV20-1	SASSTPGTRFVLAKNIQY